The sequence of this TCR beta chain was determined in a study of CXCR3-negative and CXCR3-positive naive CD8 T cells. The TRB libraries of cDNA were built by UMI-labeled 5' RACE. TCRdb reanalyzed the 5' RACE reads and collapses them to one entry per CDR3 protein, without DNA. The table lists approximately 100,000 distinct CDR3 sequences. Study-wide points: Both naive subsets showed comparably high diversity, and memory CD8+ cells showed much lower diversity. Hydrophobicity of TRB CDR3s was greater in CXCR3-positive naive cells than in CXCR3-negative naive cells.

Germline values: CDR1 SEHNR, CDR2 FQNEAQ (reference sequence). The length of the CDR3 is 16 residues. As regards this clonotype: Its antigen is currently unknown.

Specimen: naive CXCR3+ CD8+ T cells from blood. Documented subset: CD45RO-CCR7+CD27+CD95- naive CD8+ T cells expressing CXCR3 (TNR3+). J is TRBJ2-3 and V is TRBV7-9. The sequence came from a human donor in good health. Some clones in this sample may be carry-over from other donors' samples. CDR3 loop: CASSFGLAAHTDTQYF.